This entry lists 17 T cell receptor beta chains sequenced from one sample in a study of T cell responses to AZD1222 COVID-19 vaccine. Measured with immunoSEQ multiplex PCR; TCRdb has only the in-frame clones, and not every one. The table lists about 99,000 clones, roughly nine tenths of them singletons. Sequences were derived from peripheral blood, sampled on day 0 of AZD1222 vaccination. These receptors all stem from an adult in good health.

The genes are TRBV28 and TRBJ2-5, with 7 bases fitting TRBD1. The V and J ends lost 7 bases and 2 bases, in that order; junction bases with no gene match: 10. The germline gives CDR1 MDHEN, CDR2 SYDVKM. The CDR3 is 15 residues long. The CDR3 reads CASIPGRQGQETQYF. The CDR3 DNA follows: TGTGCCAGCATCCCCGGGCGACAGGGTCAAGAGACCCAGTACTTC.

V is TRBV7-2 and J is TRBJ2-2; D not resolved. The CDR3 is 14 residues long. The germline V gene has CDR1 SGHTA and CDR2 FQGNSA. V was clipped by 5 bases and J by 6 bases, with 13 bases between them. The CDR3 nucleotides read TGTGCCAGCAGCCCCGGCCGTTCGGCCGGGGAGCTGTTTTTT. It yields the protein CASSPGRSAGELFF.

The CDR3, as DNA: TGTGCCAGCAGTATTACAGGGTATGGCTACACCTTC. Translation: CASSITGYGYTF. The V gene is TRBV12-3 or TRBV12-4, the J gene TRBJ1-2; possible D gene TRBD1, 6 bases. The CDR3 is 12 amino acids. V was clipped by 5 bases and J by 5 bases, with 9 bases between them.

The chain has TRBV2 and TRBJ1-1; D gene uncertain. CDR3 length: 14 residues. Looked up from germline, CDR1 is SNHLY and CDR2 is FYNNEI. V was shortened by 1 base and J by 5 bases, with 11 bases between the two germline ends. CDR3 nucleotide sequence: TGTGCCAGCAGTGAAGGGGGTTCGGGGACTGAAGCTTTCTTT. It encodes CASSEGGSGTEAFF.

This clone has a handful of counts. The rearrangement uses TRBV2 and TRBJ2-1; 10 positions agree with TRBD2. The CDR3 consists of 16 residues. Trimming took 4 bases from V and 4 from J; bases not matched to a gene: 7. Germline V lookup: CDR1 SNHLY, CDR2 FYNNEI. The chain's CDR3 is CASSASSGGPYNEQFF. CDR3 DNA sequence: TGTGCCAGCAGTGCGTCTAGCGGGGGACCATACAATGAGCAGTTCTTC.

In its sample, this clone was seen a few times. The V and J genes are TRBV7-6 and TRBJ1-6; tentative D call: TRBD1 (6 bases). Trimming shortened V by 5 bases and J by 4 bases, and 12 bases separated the two germline ends. Germline CDR1 and CDR2: SGHVS and FNYEAQ. The CDR3 spans 15 residues. The CDR3 DNA reads TGTGCCAGCAGCAGCGGGACACTATATAATTCACCCCTCCACTTT. This translates into CASSSGTLYNSPLHF. The full variable domain, with the rest looked up from reference TRBV7-6 and TRBJ1-6, is GAGVSQSPRYKVTKRGQDVALRCDPISGHVSLYWYRQALGQGPEFLTYFNYEAQQDKSGLPNDRFSAERPEGSISTLTIQRTEQRDSAMYRCASSSGTLYNSPLHFGNGTRLTVT.

V and J are TRBV19 and TRBJ2-3; D gene uncertain. The V gene lost 2 bases and the J gene lost 7 bases, with 4 bases spanning the gap. The V gene's germline CDR1 is LNHDA and CDR2 SQIVND (reference sequence). The CDR3 is 11 amino acids. CDR3 nucleotides: TGTGCCAGTAGTATAAGAAATACGCAGTATTTT. The encoded protein is CASSIRNTQYF.

This clone was detected once. The rearrangement links TRBV2 to TRBJ1-2; possible D gene TRBD1, 5 bases. Germline CDR1 reads SNHLY; CDR2 reads FYNNEI. The CDR3 is 11 residues long. V lost 10 bases and J 1 base, leaving 7 bases between the germline ends. The CDR3: CATQGNYGYTF. CDR3 coding DNA: TGTGCCACCCAGGGTAACTATGGCTACACCTTC.

The J gene is TRBJ2-2, the V gene TRBV5-6; possibly TRBD1 for D (5 bases). Trimming shortened V by 4 bases and J by 6 bases, and 10 bases separated the two germline ends. This CDR3 region has 13 residues. Germline assignment: CDR1 SGHDT and CDR2 YYEEEE. In DNA form, the CDR3 reads TGTGCCAGCAGCGTCAGGGTCCCCGGGGAGCTGTTTTTT. It translates to CASSVRVPGELFF. The entire variable domain, with the rest obtained from reference TRBV5-6 and TRBJ2-2, is as follows: DAGVTQSPTHLIKTRGQQVTLRCSPKSGHDTVSWYQQALGQGPQFIFQYYEEEERQRGNFPDRFSGHQFPNYSSELNVNALLLGDSALYLCASSVRVPGELFFGEGSRLTVL.

The chain couples TRBV6-2 or TRBV6-3 to TRBJ2-7; D remains unclear. This CDR3 comprises 14 residues. Trimming removed 2 bases from V and 4 bases from J, with 12 bases in between. Germline V gene sequence: CDR1 MNHEY, CDR2 SVGEGT. CDR3 loop: CASSYRPSPYEQYV. The CDR3 nucleotides read TGTGCCAGCAGTTACCGTCCTAGTCCGTACGAGCAGTACGTC.

The chain combines TRBV28 with TRBJ1-2; D is perhaps TRBD1 (6 bases). V lost 3 bases to trimming and J lost 8 bases, with 16 bases between them. In germline, CDR1 is MDHEN, CDR2 SYDVKM. CDR3 length: 14 residues. The CDR3 loop is CASSFDQGGRGYTF. The CDR3 DNA sequence: TGTGCCAGCAGTTTTGATCAAGGGGGACGGGGCTACACCTTC.

Written as DNA, the CDR3 is TGTGCTAGTGGTTTGAGGGAGGTAAATCAGCCCCAGCATTTT. Its translation is CASGLREVNQPQHF. The V and J genes are TRBV12-5 and TRBJ1-5; the D is unclear. Germline CDR1 and CDR2: LGHNT and FRNRAP. V dropped 2 bases and J dropped 4 bases, with 9 bases sitting between them. The CDR3 loop spans 14 amino acids.

This chain links TRBV4-1 with TRBJ1-5; 7 bases agree with TRBD1. The V gene's germline CDR1 is MGHRA and CDR2 YSYEKL. The trim removed 2 bases at V and 2 bases at J, leaving 0 bases unmatched. This CDR3 is built from 14 residues. The CDR3 reads CASSQTGGNQPQHF. The CDR3 DNA follows: TGCGCCAGCAGCCAAACAGGGGGCAATCAGCCCCAGCATTTT.

The chain recombines TRBV4-3 with TRBJ1-2; a weak D match, TRBD1 (5 bases). CDR1 LGHNA and CDR2 YSLEER come from the germline V gene. V shed 3 bases and J shed 7 bases, with 18 bases lying between them. This CDR3 region has 15 residues. CDR3 sequence (DNA): TGCGCCAGCAGCCAGGACCACTCAGGGAGTGGTGGCTACACCTTC. This translates into CASSQDHSGSGGYTF.

The chain couples TRBV9 to TRBJ1-1; 7 nucleotides align to TRBD1. Losses at the gene ends were 4 bases for V and 2 bases for J; bases not matched to a gene: 5. The CDR3 spans 14 residues. Germline loops: CDR1 SGDLS, CDR2 YYNGEE. This CDR3 is CASSPGGLNTEAFF. CDR3 nucleotides: TGTGCCAGCAGCCCAGGGGGGCTAAACACTGAAGCTTTCTTT.

The rearrangement links TRBV18 to TRBJ2-1; 12 bases align to TRBD1. The CDR3 is 19 residues long. The germline gives CDR1 KGHSH, CDR2 LQKENI. Trimming at V came to 2 bases and at J to 2 bases, leaving 10 bases not matched to a gene. The DNA of the CDR3 is TGTGCCAGCTCACCATTGCCCCCGGGACAGGGGGCGACCTACAATGAGCAGTTCTTC. Translating gives CASSPLPPGQGATYNEQFF.

The V and J genes are TRBV24-1 and TRBJ2-2, with 10 bases fitting TRBD2. With 5 bases clipped from V and 1 base from J, the junction kept 9 bases outside the gene matches. Per the germline V gene, CDR1 is KGHDR and CDR2 is SFDVKD. CDR3 length: 18 residues. The CDR3 region is CATSGILAGGKNTGELFF. DNA of the CDR3: TGTGCCACCAGTGGGATATTAGCGGGAGGAAAGAACACCGGGGAGCTGTTTTTT.